This entry lists 19 T cell receptor beta chains sequenced from one sample in a study of metastatic and nonmetastatic thyroid tumors. Through MiXCR, TCRdb re-clonotyped the PCR reads. The data contain approximately 31,000 clones, less than 30% of them singletons. Patients had received no treatment of any kind before thyroid surgery. The sample was blood. The origin of the receptors is a female donor with papillary thyroid cancer or a benign thyroid nodule (not recorded which). Some clones in this sample may be carry-over from other donors' samples.

The V call is TRBV7-6, the J call TRBJ2-1, with 8 positions matching TRBD2. The CDR3 has 15 amino acids. Unmatched junction bases numbered 6, after V lost 2 bases and J lost 6 bases. CDR1 is SGHVS and CDR2 is FNYEAQ in the germline V gene. CDR3 in amino acids: CASSLSAGEGNEQFF. The CDR3 coding sequence is TGTGCCAGCAGCTTATCAGCGGGAGAGGGCAATGAGCAGTTCTTC.

The chain is built from TRBV9 and TRBJ2-2, with 9 bases identical to TRBD2. CDR1 is SGDLS, CDR2 YYNGEE, per germline. The CDR3 has 17 residues. V shed 0 bases, J shed 3 bases, and the junction held 6 bases outside the gene matches. CDR3 region: CASSVEWRGGHTGELFF. The CDR3 DNA follows: TGTGCCAGCAGCGTAGAATGGCGGGGGGGCCACACCGGGGAGCTGTTTTTT. The full variable domain, its missing parts supplied by reference TRBV9 and TRBJ2-2, is DSGVTQTPKHLITATGQRVTLRCSPRSGDLSVYWYQQSLDQGLQFLIQYYNGEERAKGNILERFSAQQFPDLHSELNLSSLELGDSALYFCASSVEWRGGHTGELFFGEGSRLTVL.

This chain uses TRBV20-1 with TRBJ2-5; 8 bases match TRBD2. The CDR3 contains 13 residues. V was pared by 6 bases and J by 5 bases, with 8 bases of the junction left unmatched. The V gene's germline CDR1 is DFQATT and CDR2 SNEGSKA (reference sequence). The CDR3 spells CSALGLVGETQYF. In DNA form, the CDR3 reads TGCAGTGCCCTGGGACTAGTGGGGGAGACCCAGTACTTC.

In its sample, this clone was seen many times. V and J are TRBV24-1 and TRBJ2-1; TRBD2 matches 11 bases. There are 14 residues in the CDR3. Germline V gives CDR1 KGHDR, CDR2 SFDVKD. The V and J ends lost 7 bases and 7 bases, in that order; junction bases with no gene match: 5. CDR3 sequence: CATRKGLADNEQFF. The CDR3 region has the DNA TGTGCCACCAGGAAGGGACTAGCGGATAATGAGCAGTTCTTC.

This rearrangement joins TRBV7-2 to TRBJ2-7; weak D call: TRBD2 (6 bases). Germline V gives CDR1 SGHTA, CDR2 FQGNSA. This CDR3 is 14 amino acids long. Deletions cut 5 bases from V and 3 bases from J, with 14 bases between. CDR3 loop: CASSPRMRDYEQYF. As DNA, the CDR3 is TGTGCCAGCAGCCCCCGGATGCGGGACTACGAGCAGTACTTC. The whole variable domain, remainder taken from reference TRBV7-2 and TRBJ2-7, is GAGVSQSPSNKVTEKGKDVELRCDPISGHTALYWYRQSLGQGLEFLIYFQGNSAPDKSGLPSDRFSAERTGGSVSTLTIQRTQQEDSAVYLCASSPRMRDYEQYFGPGTRLTVT.

The chain joins TRBV20-1 to TRBJ2-2; 9 bases align to TRBD2. Trimming at V came to 3 bases and at J to 4 bases, leaving 3 bases not matched to a gene. Germline V gene data show CDR1 as DFQATT and CDR2 as SNEGSKA (reference sequence). This CDR3 has 14 residues. CDR3 coding DNA: TGCAGTGCTAGGGGAGCGGGGGGCACCGGGGAGCTGTTTTTT. Residues: CSARGAGGTGELFF.

V gene TRBV7-2 combines with J gene TRBJ2-5, with D possibly TRBD2 on 6 matching bases. CDR3 length: 15 amino acids. The V end lost 8 bases, the J end lost 4 bases, and 20 bases lay between the germline ends. Germline loops: CDR1 SGHTA, CDR2 FQGNSA. The CDR3 loop reads CASGLDGGEGETQYF. The DNA of the CDR3 is TGTGCCAGCGGTCTAGACGGGGGTGAAGGAGAGACCCAGTACTTC.

There are many counts of this clone. The chain links TRBV19 to TRBJ2-1, with D unclear. Deletions cut 6 bases from V and 4 bases from J, with 13 bases between. The CDR3 spans 14 residues. Germline loops: CDR1 LNHDA, CDR2 SQIVND (reference sequence). CDR3 in amino acids: CASSVASVYNEQFF. The CDR3 coding sequence is TGTGCCAGTAGCGTGGCTAGTGTGTACAATGAGCAGTTCTTC.

A few counts support this clone. The genes are TRBV29-1 and TRBJ1-1; tentatively, D is TRBD1 (5 bases). V was trimmed by 4 bases and J by 3 bases, leaving 15 bases between them. The CDR3 length is 14 residues. In germline, CDR1 is SQVTM, CDR2 ANQGSEA. CDR3 in amino acids: CSVARGSGDTEAFF. CDR3 bases: TGCAGCGTTGCCCGGGGCTCGGGGGACACTGAAGCTTTCTTT.

V and J are TRBV11-1 and TRBJ2-2, with 9 nucleotides matching TRBD2. J lost 6 bases, V lost 5 bases, and 10 bases had no gene match. CDR3 length: 16 amino acids. CDR1 is SGHAT, CDR2 FQDESV, per germline (reference sequence). The CDR3 DNA reads TGTGCCAGCAGCCCCCCGGAGCGGGAGGTTTCCGGGGAGCTGTTTTTT. Translation gives CASSPPEREVSGELFF.

As DNA, the CDR3 is TGTGCCAGCAGCTTAGACAGGGTAGGGAGTACTAACTATGGCTACACCTTC. Translation: CASSLDRVGSTNYGYTF. The V and J genes are TRBV11-1 and TRBJ1-2; a weak D match, TRBD1 (6 bases). Trimming pared 1 base from V and 0 bases from J, leaving 15 bases between. Germline CDR1 and CDR2: SGHAT and FQDESV (reference sequence). This CDR3 comprises 17 residues.

The rearrangement links TRBV20-1 to TRBJ2-3, with 9 bases that match TRBD2. CDR1 and CDR2 from the germline V gene are DFQATT and SNEGSKA (reference sequence). Germline trimming cut 1 base from V and 6 bases from J; bases unmatched to any gene: 8. CDR3 size: 15 residues. Here the CDR3 reads CSARVLAGLWDTQYF. The CDR3 coding sequence is TGCAGTGCTAGAGTGCTAGCGGGGTTGTGGGATACGCAGTATTTT.

This clone is judged medium-sized. V and J are TRBV20-1 and TRBJ2-7; maybe TRBD2 (6 bases). The germline V gene encodes CDR1 DFQATT and CDR2 SNEGSKA (reference sequence). The CDR3 has 14 amino acids. V was shortened by 3 bases and J by 5 bases, with 17 bases between the two germline ends. The CDR3 DNA reads as TGCAGTGCTAGTCCCGGGACTTCAGTCCACGAGCAGTACTTC. This translates into CSASPGTSVHEQYF.

This chain uses TRBV5-6 with TRBJ2-7, with TRBD1 identical over 12 bases. Germline CDR1 and CDR2: SGHDT and YYEEEE. Trimming cost V 2 bases and J 9 bases; bases outside gene matches: 9. The CDR3 consists of 15 residues. The DNA of the CDR3 is TGTGCCAGCAGCTTACTGGGACAGGGGGCGCCCGGGCAGTACTTC. It specifies CASSLLGQGAPGQYF.

This rearrangement joins TRBV9 to TRBJ2-3, with D maybe TRBD2 (5 bases). Trimming cost V 0 bases and J 6 bases, with 8 bases left between them. Germline V gene sequence: CDR1 SGDLS, CDR2 YYNGEE. The CDR3 has 13 amino acids. The CDR3 protein is CASSVAGGDTQYF. For the CDR3, the DNA is TGTGCCAGCAGCGTAGCGGGCGGGGATACGCAGTATTTT.

There are many counts of this clone. The V gene is TRBV15, the J gene TRBJ1-4; D call uncertain. CDR1 is LNHNV, CDR2 YYDKDF, per germline (reference sequence). The CDR3 covers 17 residues. The germline V and J ends were trimmed by 0 bases and 4 bases, with 15 bases remaining between them. The CDR3 loop is CATSRDFPGRYNEKLFF. CDR3 DNA: TGTGCCACCAGCAGAGATTTCCCGGGAAGATATAATGAAAAACTGTTTTTT.

This clone was picked up one time. This CDR3 fails to terminate in the conserved phenylalanine or tryptophan, so it likely reflects a read error. It is unclear where the CDR3 begins or ends on the DNA, so no DNA is shown, and the CDR3 is as TCRdb lists it. The rearrangement joins TRBV5-1 to TRBJ1-1. Germline-derived CDR1 and CDR2 are SGHRS and YFSETQ. The CDR3 region is 13 residues in length, termini included. Here the CDR3 reads CASSFGGTAEALV.

The chain links TRBV20-1 to TRBJ2-7, with D possibly being TRBD2 (6 bases). V was trimmed by 5 bases and J by 6 bases, leaving 20 bases between them. CDR3 length equals 14 residues. Germline CDR1 is DFQATT and CDR2 is SNEGSKA (reference sequence). The CDR3 DNA reads as TGCAGTGCTGTTAGGGGACTTTGGGCACGCGAGCAGTACTTC. This codes for CSAVRGLWAREQYF.

This clone has only a few counts. The rearrangement joins TRBV27 to TRBJ1-5, with D uncertain. Germline V gene lookup returns CDR1 MNHEY and CDR2 SMNVEV (reference sequence). This CDR3 region has 16 residues. With 5 bases removed from V and 7 bases from J, the gap between germline ends came to 21 bases. The CDR3 DNA is TGTGCCAGCAGTCCGGACGTTTTCGGGCATGCACAGCCCCAGCATTTT. It translates to CASSPDVFGHAQPQHF.